This TCR beta chain came from a study of blood T cell repertoires in COVID-19 (dated by TCRdb to the early 2020s). Turning to the overall study: Samples covering the acute and convalescent phases of COVID-19 were provided by collaborators in the United States, Italy and Spain. The prospective study material was composed of cDNA or gDNA derived from T cells, B-cell-depleted T cells, or PBMCs. The dataset comprised deeply sampled blood TCRbeta repertoires from subjects exposed to, actively infected with, or recovered from COVID-19. The repertoires were released in a freely available public database meant as a resource for research on the immune response to SARS-CoV-2. The samples were drawn from two sources: the first 160 participants of the ongoing ImmuneRACE study, and fewer than 1,500 subjects contributed by 6 global collaborators. A de-identified subject ID, COVID-19 status, age in years and sex were almost always included in the sample metadata. Where available, HLA class I and class II types were obtained from metadata supplied by the sample provider rather than from assay-based typing.

TCRbeta CDR3 regions were amplified from genomic DNA using the immunoSEQ Assay, a bias-controlled multiplex PCR. As for the original processing: Within the assay, amplification of reference gene primers was used to estimate how many nucleated cells each sample contained. To quantify the absolute abundance of each unique TCRbeta CDR3 rearrangement, sequence reads were collapsed and filtered. For each sample, productive Simpson clonality was calculated as the square root of Simpson's diversity index across productive rearrangements. TCRdb carries this immuneACCESS record with in-frame sequences only. Its versions omit some clonotypes, under half of them owing to an unresolved V gene in the studies checked, with the rest unexplained. The DNA gave D and trimming, while V, J and clone size come from that table. This sample is represented by hundreds of thousands of clones; 87% of them were singletons. The ten largest make up over 9.5% of the sample.

What the research found in general, with its limitations: The amount of clinical and demographic metadata varied by source and participant and was provided uncurated.

Another Seattle source contributed samples from volunteer blood donors who had recovered from COVID-19. The collaborating institutions used their own protocols to collect whole blood in K2EDTA tubes. For TCRbeta analysis, collaborator samples were shipped as frozen whole blood, as isolated PBMCs, or as DNA extracted from either sample type. To note about this clone: Its antigen is still unknown. Per-base quality was not reported, and no clone a single base away is much larger than it.

What was sequenced was peripheral blood. The clonotype originates from a woman under 30 who had recovered from COVID-19.

The DNA reads as follows: TGCGCCAGCAGCTTGGATTCAGGGGGCAGTGAGCAGTTCTTC. Translated, it gives CASSLDSGGSEQFF. This sequence uses TRBV5-1 and TRBJ2-1, with 8 bases matching TRBD1. Looking up the germline V gene yields CDR1 SGHRS and CDR2 YFSETQ. V is cut back by 0 bases and J by 9 bases, with 5 bases in the junction unmatched. Spanning cysteine to phenylalanine, the CDR3 consists of 14 amino acids. The kept DNA is CDR3 alone, 42 bases in frame from the first base.